What follows are 13 T cell receptor beta chains derived from one specimen sequenced in a study of early T cells in non-severe SARS-CoV-2 infection. TCRdb re-analysed the 5' RACE reads in MiXCR, keeping a single row per CDR3 protein. Of 20,000 to 25,000 distinct CDR3 sequences detected, under 4.5% appear once; the ten largest clones hold more than 1.4%. Sequenced input: whole blood. Receptors originate from an adult who was a healthcare worker with PCR-confirmed SARS-CoV-2 infection or an uninfected control (not recorded which).

The chain combines TRBV10-3 with TRBJ2-2; 8 bases agree with TRBD1. J gave up 3 bases and V 3 bases, and 9 bases lay outside the gene matches. The V gene's germline CDR1 is ENHRY and CDR2 SYGVKD. CDR3 size: 17 residues. The CDR3 protein is CAISDRRTGLDTGELFF. The CDR3 nucleotides are TGTGCCATCAGTGATAGAAGGACAGGGCTGGACACCGGGGAGCTGTTTTTT.

This clonotype was detected many times. The rearrangement links TRBV7-6 to TRBJ1-2; TRBD1 matches at 7 bases. CDR3 length equals 15 residues. The ends lost 4 bases at V and 7 bases at J; junction bases unmatched: 12. In germline, CDR1 is SGHVS, CDR2 FNYEAQ. This chain's CDR3 is CASSSLTGNLFGYTF. CDR3 in DNA: TGTGCCAGCAGCTCTTTGACAGGGAACCTTTTTGGCTACACCTTC. The complete variable domain, with remaining parts taken from reference TRBV7-6 and TRBJ1-2, reads GAGVSQSPRYKVTKRGQDVALRCDPISGHVSLYWYRQALGQGPEFLTYFNYEAQQDKSGLPNDRFSAERPEGSISTLTIQRTEQRDSAMYRCASSSLTGNLFGYTFGSGTRLTVV.

This clonotype was recorded at least ten times. The chain links TRBV5-6 to TRBJ2-5, with D possibly being TRBD1 (7 bases). This CDR3 has 16 residues. The germline V and J ends were trimmed by 6 bases and 3 bases, with 21 bases remaining between them. Germline-derived CDR1 and CDR2 are SGHDT and YYEEEE. This chain's CDR3 is CASTIGGVGTEETQYF. The DNA for the CDR3 is TGTGCCAGCACCATTGGCGGGGTCGGGACAGAAGAGACCCAGTACTTC. The whole variable domain, filled in from reference TRBV5-6 and TRBJ2-5, reads DAGVTQSPTHLIKTRGQQVTLRCSPKSGHDTVSWYQQALGQGPQFIFQYYEEEERQRGNFPDRFSGHQFPNYSSELNVNALLLGDSALYLCASTIGGVGTEETQYFGPGTRLLVL.

This clonotype was seen more than once but under ten times. The chain combines TRBV11-2 with TRBJ2-3; D may be TRBD1 (6 bases). Between the trimmed V and J ends, which lost 3 bases and 4 bases, there was a span of 11 bases. The germline V gene has CDR1 SGHAT and CDR2 FQNNGV. The CDR3 extends over 14 amino acids. CDR3 region: CASSFAGAPDTQYF. For the CDR3, the DNA is TGTGCCAGCAGCTTCGCAGGGGCCCCAGATACGCAGTATTTT.

The table lists this clonotype with many counts. CDR3 nucleotides: TGTGCCAGCAGTTTACGACAGGGGGTGGGCGAGCAGTACTTC. It yields the protein CASSLRQGVGEQYF. J is TRBJ2-7 and V is TRBV27; TRBD1 agrees at 9 bases. This CDR3 contains 14 residues. The germline V gene encodes CDR1 MNHEY and CDR2 SMNVEV (reference sequence). J was trimmed by 6 bases and V by 2 bases; bases with no gene match: 5.

Regarding this clonotype: A read error may explain this, as a much larger clone is one base away. The J gene is TRBJ2-2, the V gene TRBV7-6; D is ambiguous. This CDR3 contains 16 residues. Germline V lookup: CDR1 SGHVS, CDR2 FNYEAQ. Written as DNA, the CDR3 is TGTGCCGGCAGCGCTGGCAGCCAGACGAACACCGGGGAGCTGTTTTTT. It is translated as CAGSAGSQTNTGELFF.

This clonotype was counted between two and nine times. The V and J genes are TRBV7-6 and TRBJ1-1; no reliable D call. The CDR3 runs to 14 residues. V lost 3 bases and J lost 4, with 12 bases in between. The V gene's germline CDR1 is SGHVS and CDR2 FNYEAQ. The CDR3 here is CASSFEWGGTEAFF. The CDR3 coding sequence is TGTGCCAGCAGCTTTGAGTGGGGTGGCACTGAAGCTTTCTTT.

This clonotype was detected many times. The chain combines TRBV3-1 with TRBJ2-5; D assignment may be TRBD1 or TRBD2 (6 bases each). Trimming pared 1 base from V and 1 base from J, leaving 13 bases between. CDR3 length: 16 residues. Germline-derived CDR1 and CDR2 are LGHDT and YNNKEL (reference sequence). The CDR3 loop is CASSQALGGTQETQYF. CDR3 sequence (DNA): TGTGCCAGCAGCCAAGCCTTAGGGGGGACCCAAGAGACCCAGTACTTC.

This clonotype was counted at least ten times. The chain links TRBV11-2 to TRBJ2-6; 9 bases map to TRBD1. CDR1 and CDR2 from the germline V gene are SGHAT and FQNNGV. The CDR3 contains 17 residues. The V segment lost 4 bases and the J segment 1 base; nucleotides outside the gene matches: 5. CDR3 sequence (DNA): TGTGCCAGCAGCTCAACAGGGGGCATGTCTGGGGCCAACGTCCTGACTTTC. Translated: CASSSTGGMSGANVLTF.

Concerning this clonotype itself: A much larger clone lies one base from this, so it may be a read error. The CDR3 protein is CANSVTLRGVGYEQYF. The CDR3 DNA reads as TGTGCCAACAGCGTTACCTTGCGGGGGGTTGGCTACGAGCAGTACTTC. The chain uses TRBV9 and TRBJ2-7, with 8 bases that match TRBD2. Germline V gene sequence: CDR1 SGDLS, CDR2 YYNGEE. The CDR3 runs 16 residues. Based on the CDR3 plus reference TRBV9 and TRBJ2-7, the full variable domain is DSGVTQTPKHLITATGQRVTLRCSPRSGDLSVYWYQQSLDQGLQFLIQYYNGEERAKGNILERFSAQQFPDLHSELNLSSLELGDSALYFCANSVTLRGVGYEQYFGPGTRLTVT.

This clonotype occurred a few times. V is TRBV6-6 and J is TRBJ2-5, with D possibly TRBD1 on 6 matching bases. Germline CDR1 and CDR2: MNHNY and SVGAGI (reference sequence). The CDR3 totals 14 residues. V lost 2 bases, J lost 1 base, and 8 bases lay in between. The CDR3 spells CASSYPDSQETQYF. The CDR3 DNA follows: TGTGCCAGCAGTTACCCGGACAGCCAAGAGACCCAGTACTTC.

This clonotype has ten or more counts. The rearrangement joins TRBV7-9 to TRBJ2-5; a possible D gene is TRBD1 (7 bases). The germline gives CDR1 SEHNR, CDR2 FQNEAQ (reference sequence). The V and J ends lost 1 base and 4 bases respectively, with 16 bases between them. This CDR3 region has 16 residues. CDR3 DNA sequence: TGTGCCAGCAGCTTAGTCGGCCCAGGGGGAGGAGAGACCCAGTACTTC. Residues: CASSLVGPGGGETQYF.

This clonotype was seen many times. The V and J genes are TRBV2 and TRBJ2-1, with D unresolved. This CDR3 is built from 15 residues. V lost 6 bases and J lost 4, with 16 bases in between. Germline assignment: CDR1 SNHLY and CDR2 FYNNEI. As DNA, the CDR3 is TGTGCCAGCAGACAAACTCCCCAAAATTACAATGAGCAGTTCTTC. This sequence encodes CASRQTPQNYNEQFF.